Following are 14 T cell receptor beta chains from one sample sequenced in a study of T cells in women clearing cervical HPV infection. Sequencing used immunoSEQ multiplex PCR; TCRdb keeps in-frame clones, though not all of them. This table holds tens of thousands of clones. The sequenced sample consisted of blood buffy coat. These receptors all come from a woman between 18 and 69 years old with a cervical HPV16 infection that either progressed to CIN3+ or cleared (not recorded which).

As for this clone: The read stops 3 residues short of the end of the CDR3; the missing end is completed from the germline J gene. The gene calls are TRBV20-1 and TRBJ2-3, with 8 bases matching TRBD2. This CDR3 has 12 amino acids. Germline lookup yields CDR1 DFQATT and CDR2 SNEGSKA (reference sequence). The CDR3 loop reads CSARAGGGTQYF. The sequenced part of the CDR3 DNA is TGCAGTGCTAGAGCGGGGGGGGGCACG.

On this clone itself: The read is 3 residues too short to cover the CDR3 end, so that end is filled in from the germline J gene. The rearrangement joins TRBV20-1 to TRBJ2-7; 11 bases map to TRBD1. Trimming cost V 5 bases and J 1 base; bases outside gene matches: 7. Germline CDR1 and CDR2: DFQATT and SNEGSKA (reference sequence). The CDR3 spans 15 residues. The CDR3 is CSAVRDRGYSYEQYF. Incomplete CDR3 DNA: TGCAGTGCTGTCCGGGACAGGGGGTATTCCTACGAG.

As to this clone: The read comes to an end 3 residues before the CDR3 does, leaving the germline J gene to fill in the end. The chain couples TRBV18 to TRBJ2-2, with a weak D call TRBD1 (5 bases). The CDR3 has 17 amino acids. Germline lookup yields CDR1 KGHSH and CDR2 LQKENI. Incomplete CDR3 DNA: TGTGCCAGCTCAACCCTAGACAGCTCTGCAACTAATGAAAAG. Translated, it gives CASSTLDSSATNEK. The whole CDR3 sequence is CASSTLDSSATNEKLFF. Using reference TRBV18 and TRBJ2-2 for the parts outside the CDR3, the full variable domain is NAGVMQNPRHLVRRRGQEARLRCSPMKGHSHVYWYRQLPEEGLKFMVYLQKENIIDESGMPKERFSAEFPKEGPSILRIQQVVRGDSAAYFCASSTLDSSATNEKLFFGEGSRLTVL.

Comments on this clone: The DNA ends 3 residues before the CDR3 does, and the rest of the CDR3 is filled in from the germline J gene. The chain combines TRBV28 with TRBJ2-7; 8 positions match TRBD2. The germline V gene has CDR1 MDHEN and CDR2 SYDVKM. Trimming took 6 bases from V and 2 from J; bases not matched to a gene: 9. This CDR3 contains 15 residues. Incomplete CDR3 DNA: TGTGCCAGCAGCCCTACTAGCGGCAACCCCTACGAG. Protein: CASSPTSGNPYE. Given in full, the CDR3 is CASSPTSGNPYEQYF. Combining the CDR3 with reference TRBV28 and TRBJ2-7 gives the whole variable domain DVKVTQSSRYLVKRTGEKVFLECVQDMDHENMFWYRQDPGLGLRLIYFSYDVKMKEKGDIPEGYSVSREKKERFSLILESASTNQTSMYLCASSPTSGNPYEQYFGPGTRLTVT.

In regard to this clone: The read ends 3 residues early relative to the CDR3; the germline J gene fills the gap. The gene calls are TRBV20-1 and TRBJ2-3; TRBD2 matches 13 bases. Germline CDR1 is DFQATT and CDR2 is SNEGSKA (reference sequence). V was pared by 4 bases and J by 7 bases, with 2 bases of the junction left unmatched. CDR3 length equals 13 residues. CDR3 in amino acids: CSAKLAGGYTQYF. The CDR3 bases that were read are TGCAGTGCTAAACTAGCGGGGGGGTATACG.

Comment on this clone: The read is 3 residues too short to cover the CDR3 end, so that end is filled in from the germline J gene. This chain links TRBV20-1 with TRBJ2-1; 12 bases are a match to TRBD2. Looked up from germline, CDR1 is DFQATT and CDR2 is SNEGSKA (reference sequence). J lost 8 bases, V lost 3 bases, and 14 bases had no gene match. The CDR3 runs 17 residues. CDR3 loop: CSARPFLTSGRLDEQFF. The part of the CDR3 DNA that was read is TGCAGTGCTAGGCCCTTCCTTACTAGCGGGAGGTTGGATGAG.

On this clone itself: The CDR3 is cut off 3 residues early in the read; its end comes from the germline J gene. This rearrangement joins TRBV18 to TRBJ2-3; 13 bases agree with TRBD2. Unmatched junction bases numbered 5, after V lost 4 bases and J lost 4 bases. Germline values: CDR1 KGHSH, CDR2 LQKENI. The CDR3 runs to 16 residues. CDR3 DNA, as far as it was read: TGTGCCAGCTCACTACTAGCGGGAGGGCGCGCAGATACG. Residues: CASSLLAGGRADT. The entire CDR3 reads CASSLLAGGRADTQYF.

As regards this clone: The read comes to an end 3 residues before the CDR3 does, leaving the germline J gene to fill in the end. The genes are TRBV5-5 and TRBJ2-7; no definite D call. Germline loops: CDR1 SGHKS, CDR2 YYEKEE (reference sequence). V lost 4 bases, J lost 4 bases, and 6 bases lay in between. The CDR3 loop spans 11 amino acids. The CDR3 DNA, read in part, is TGTGCCAGCAGCCTTTTTTACGAG. Translated: CASSLFYE. The full CDR3 protein is CASSLFYEQYF.

For this clone: The read terminates 3 residues ahead of where the CDR3 ends, so the germline J gene completes it. This rearrangement joins TRBV29-1 to TRBJ2-2, with 9 bases that match TRBD2. The V gene end was trimmed by 2 bases and the J gene end by 6 bases; junction bases not matched to a gene: 4. The CDR3 contains 14 residues. Germline V CDR1 and CDR2: SQVTM, ANQGSEA. CDR3: CSVETSGYPGELFF. CDR3 DNA, as far as it was read: TGCAGCGTTGAAACTAGCGGGTATCCCGGGGAG.

With regard to this clone: The CDR3 is cut off 3 residues early in the read; its end comes from the germline J gene. The chain is built from TRBV18 and TRBJ1-1; TRBD1 is a possible D gene (6 bases). The CDR3 length is 11 residues. CDR1 is KGHSH, CDR2 LQKENI, per germline. V was cut by 10 bases and J by 6 bases, with 12 bases left in between. The DNA read from the CDR3 is TGTGCCACCCTGCAGGGGTCTGAA. It encodes CATLQGSE. The entire CDR3 reads CATLQGSEAFF.

A word on this clone: Read sequence stops 3 residues before the CDR3 end, and the germline J gene provides the missing end. This sequence joins TRBV6-1 and TRBJ1-1; D is perhaps TRBD1 (5 bases). The V end lost 3 bases, the J end lost 3 bases, and 8 bases lay between the germline ends. This CDR3 contains 13 residues. Germline V gives CDR1 MNHNS, CDR2 SASEGT. This CDR3 is CASSETVYTEAFF. The DNA read from the CDR3 is TGTGCCAGCAGTGAGACAGTATACACTGAA.

A note on this clone: The CDR3 end lies 3 residues beyond the end of the read and is filled in from the germline J gene. V gene TRBV19 combines with J gene TRBJ2-3, with 8 positions matching TRBD1. Germline V gene data show CDR1 as LNHDA and CDR2 as SQIVND (reference sequence). This CDR3 spans 15 amino acids. V lost 6 bases and J lost 1; bases outside the gene matches: 6. The CDR3 DNA, read in part, is TGTGCCAGTAGCCTGACAGGGGCGGGCACAGATACG. Amino acid sequence: CASSLTGAGTDT. The entire CDR3 is CASSLTGAGTDTQYF.

In the case of this clone: Coverage ceases 3 residues before the CDR3 finishes, and the germline J gene fills in the end. The chain recombines TRBV20-1 with TRBJ2-3; 11 nucleotides line up with TRBD1. Per germline, CDR1 DFQATT and CDR2 SNEGSKA (reference sequence). The V segment lost 3 bases and the J segment 4 bases; nucleotides outside the gene matches: 6. The CDR3 is 15 residues long. This CDR3 is CSASPPGQGADTQYF. The DNA read from the CDR3 is TGCAGTGCTAGCCCCCCGGGACAGGGGGCAGATACG.

Remarks on this clone: The read halts 3 residues ahead of the CDR3 end, with the missing end drawn from the germline J gene. This chain joins TRBV11-2 and TRBJ2-7; tentatively, D is TRBD2 (5 bases). Trimming removed 5 bases at V and 5 bases at J, with 13 bases between. This CDR3 is 13 amino acids long. CDR1 SGHAT and CDR2 FQNNGV come from the germline V gene. The covered CDR3 bases are TGTGCCAGCAGCCCAAGAGGGCAGAACGAG. Amino acids: CASSPRGQNE. From start to end, the CDR3 is CASSPRGQNEQYF.